Following are 15 T cell receptor beta chains from one sample sequenced in a study of memory B cells and T cells in multiple sclerosis. Assay used: immunoSEQ multiplex PCR; TCRdb lists only in-frame clones, some missing. The sample gives about 620 clones, 81% of which show up once; about 14% is in the top ten. Sequenced material: brain tissue. The origin of the receptors is a human donor with multiple sclerosis.

The sample holds one count of this clone. The chain employs TRBV11-1 and TRBJ2-7; 11 bases line up with TRBD1. Germline V gene data show CDR1 as SGHAT and CDR2 as FQDESV (reference sequence). CDR3 length: 14 residues. The trim removed 6 bases at V and 2 bases at J, leaving 3 bases unmatched. Here the CDR3 DNA reads TGTGCCAGCAGGGGGACAGGGGGGACCTACGAGCAGTACTTC. It translates to CASRGTGGTYEQYF.

The rearrangement joins TRBV6-6 to TRBJ2-1, with D perhaps TRBD1 or TRBD2 (6 bases each). Germline V gene data show CDR1 as MNHNY and CDR2 as SVGAGI (reference sequence). CDR3 length: 14 residues. V lost 10 bases and J lost 6, with 19 bases in between. CDR3 sequence: CATNGGPLGNEQFF. CDR3 nucleotides: TGTGCCACCAACGGGGGCCCCCTCGGCAATGAGCAGTTCTTC.

This chain links TRBV30 with TRBJ2-5; D perhaps matches TRBD2 (5 bases). The CDR3 has 12 residues. Germline CDR1 GTSNPN, CDR2 SVGIG (reference sequence). V lost 0 bases and J 5 bases, leaving 7 bases between the germline ends. The CDR3 region has the DNA TGTGCCTGGAGTGTACTAGGGGAGACCCAGTACTTC. This codes for CAWSVLGETQYF.

The CDR3: CASSGLTRGTGELFF. The CDR3 DNA is TGTGCCAGCAGTGGACTAACTCGAGGCACCGGGGAGCTGTTTTTT. The rearrangement links TRBV6-1 to TRBJ2-2, with D tentatively TRBD2 (5 bases). V was pared by 4 bases and J by 4 bases, with 13 bases between. The germline V gene has CDR1 MNHNS and CDR2 SASEGT. The CDR3 runs to 15 residues.

The chain uses TRBV7-9 and TRBJ1-6, with 9 positions matching TRBD1. V gave up 6 bases and J gave up 2 bases; unmatched junction bases: 5. Germline values: CDR1 SEHNR, CDR2 FQNEAQ (reference sequence). The length of the CDR3 is 16 residues. CDR3 amino acids: CASRGQGSAYNSPLHF. CDR3 nucleotide sequence: TGTGCCAGCAGGGGACAGGGTAGCGCCTATAATTCACCCCTCCACTTT.

The genes are TRBV5-7 and TRBJ1-2; no reliable D call. TRBV5-7 has ORF status, its function being uncertain. The CDR3 runs 16 residues. Trimming took 7 bases from V and 2 from J, leaving 21 bases between them. CDR3 protein: CASRLGNSRKNYGYTF. The CDR3 DNA sequence: TGTGCCAGCCGCCTTGGCAATAGTCGAAAGAACTATGGCTACACCTTC.

The chain employs TRBV19 and TRBJ2-7, with 10 bases aligning to TRBD2. The germline CDR1 and CDR2 sequences are LNHDA and SQIVND (reference sequence). After removal of 5 bases from V and 5 bases from J, the junction contained 6 bases not matched to a gene. This CDR3 comprises 14 residues. This chain's CDR3 is CASSFSGRSDEQYF. CDR3 DNA sequence: TGTGCCAGTAGTTTTAGCGGGAGGTCTGACGAGCAGTACTTC.

This chain joins TRBV28 and TRBJ2-7; 7 nucleotides agree with TRBD1. This CDR3 contains 16 residues. Germline CDR1 MDHEN, CDR2 SYDVKM. V shed 1 base, J shed 5 bases, and the junction held 11 bases outside the gene matches. The CDR3 DNA follows: TGTGCCAGCAGTTTATCTACCCCCCGGGACAGCCACGAGCAGTACTTC. Its protein is CASSLSTPRDSHEQYF.

The rearrangement links TRBV28 to TRBJ2-7, with 11 bases fitting TRBD2. The V gene end was trimmed by 6 bases and the J gene end by 7 bases; junction bases not matched to a gene: 14. The CDR3 length is 16 residues. Germline lookup yields CDR1 MDHEN and CDR2 SYDVKM. CDR3 sequence: CASSPLTSGSSGEQYF. The DNA of the CDR3 is TGTGCCAGCAGCCCCCTCACTAGCGGGAGTTCGGGGGAGCAGTACTTC.

For this clone: Other DNA sequences in the same sample also yield this CDR3. The rearrangement uses TRBV19 and TRBJ2-3; 7 nucleotides align to TRBD2. The germline CDR1 and CDR2 sequences are LNHDA and SQIVND (reference sequence). Trimming took 5 bases from V and 4 from J; bases not matched to a gene: 12. This CDR3 is built from 16 residues. The CDR3 reads CASSAQGRVIADTQYF. The CDR3, as DNA: TGTGCCAGTAGTGCACAAGGGAGGGTAATCGCAGATACGCAGTATTTT.

On this clone itself: Mismatch with germline at one junction end may stem from a read error. The rearrangement uses TRBV18 and TRBJ2-6; D not certain. Per the germline V gene, CDR1 is KGHSH and CDR2 is LQKENI. The CDR3 contains 13 residues. In DNA form, the CDR3 reads TGTGCCAGCTCATCACCAACGACCAACGTCCTGACTTTC. Translation gives CASSSPTTNVLTF.

The chain links TRBV11-1 to TRBJ2-1; 9 bases fit TRBD2. The J segment lost 2 bases and the V segment lost 5 bases, leaving 4 bases of the junction unmatched. This CDR3 is built from 15 residues. Germline V lookup: CDR1 SGHAT, CDR2 FQDESV (reference sequence). The CDR3 here is CASSHLAGPYNEQFF. In nucleotides, the CDR3 is TGTGCCAGCAGCCACCTAGCGGGGCCCTACAATGAGCAGTTCTTC.

The V gene is TRBV5-1, the J gene TRBJ2-5; 7 nucleotides agree with TRBD2. Germline lookup yields CDR1 SGHRS and CDR2 YFSETQ. CDR3 length: 14 residues. V trimming: 4 bases; J trimming: 5 bases; junction bases outside the gene matches: 8. CDR3 sequence reads: CASSGRGRGETQYF. CDR3 DNA sequence: TGCGCCAGCAGCGGTCGGGGGAGGGGCGAGACCCAGTACTTC.

This sequence joins TRBV7-2 and TRBJ2-1; possibly TRBD1 for D (6 bases). Trimming took 0 bases from V and 6 from J, leaving 9 bases between them. Germline CDR1 SGHTA, CDR2 FQGNSA. CDR3 length equals 14 residues. CDR3 amino acids: CASSLARGGNEQFF. The CDR3 DNA sequence: TGTGCCAGCAGCTTAGCGCGAGGGGGCAATGAGCAGTTCTTC. The full variable domain, completed using reference TRBV7-2 and TRBJ2-1, is GAGVSQSPSNKVTEKGKDVELRCDPISGHTALYWYRQSLGQGLEFLIYFQGNSAPDKSGLPSDRFSAERTGGSVSTLTIQRTQQEDSAVYLCASSLARGGNEQFFGPGTRLTVL.

The chain couples TRBV28 to TRBJ2-7, with D unresolved. CDR3 length equals 12 residues. CDR1 and CDR2 (germline): MDHEN, SYDVKM. V lost 6 bases and J lost 9, with 15 bases in between. CDR3 nucleotide sequence: TGTGCCAGCAGATCGTCGATTACGCGGCAGTACTTC. Residues: CASRSSITRQYF.